The next 30 T cell receptor beta chains were all read from a single sample in a study of persistence of HIV-infected CD4 T cells. These receptors are not linked to any known antigen. This was the immunoSEQ version 4 assay in survey mode. The assay was immunoSEQ multiplex PCR, and TCRdb's table has in-frame clones only and misses some. The sample consists of 35,000 to 40,000 clones, 87% of them appearing once. Nonspecific anti-CD3/anti-CD28 bead stimulation represents the broad CD4+ T cell repertoire. Sorting of responding CD4+ T cells relied on upregulated CD40 ligand together with CD69. The source material was CD4+ T cells sorted from PBMCs after roughly 20-hour stimulation, sampled from a patient who received antiretroviral therapy. Receptors were obtained from an adult man with HIV who was CMV-seropositive.

This clone appeared a few times. V and J are TRBV6-5 and TRBJ1-1; 8 bases match TRBD1. The CDR3 is made up of 15 amino acids. Unmatched junction bases numbered 10, after V lost 6 bases and J lost 4 bases. Germline-derived CDR1 and CDR2 are MNHEY and SVGAGI. The CDR3 DNA sequence: TGTGCCAGCAGGCCAATCCAGGGGGCCGGCACTGAAGCTTTCTTT. This encodes CASRPIQGAGTEAFF.

V and J are TRBV7-2 and TRBJ2-7; D may be TRBD1 or TRBD2 (5 bases each). Germline V gene sequence: CDR1 SGHTA, CDR2 FQGNSA. V was trimmed by 4 bases and J by 6 bases, leaving 16 bases between them. There are 14 residues in the CDR3. The CDR3 DNA sequence: TGTGCCAGCAGCTCTTGGGACCAGAGGGCCGAGCAGTACTTC. Translated, it gives CASSSWDQRAEQYF.

The chain links TRBV25-1 to TRBJ2-5; 10 positions agree with TRBD1. This CDR3 region has 14 residues. The junction had 8 bases not matched to a gene; V was cut back by 4 bases and J by 9 bases. Per the germline V gene, CDR1 is MGHDK and CDR2 is SYGVNS. As DNA, the CDR3 is TGTGCCAGCAGTGGTCCGGGACAGGGGTCACCCCAGTACTTC. Translated: CASSGPGQGSPQYF.

This chain joins TRBV19 and TRBJ2-3; no firm D call. CDR3 length: 13 amino acids. Germline values: CDR1 LNHDA, CDR2 SQIVND (reference sequence). Trimming stripped 5 bases from V and 7 bases from J, with 13 bases between. This CDR3 is CASSLSRFYTQYF. The DNA of the CDR3 is TGTGCCAGTAGTCTGTCTAGGTTCTATACGCAGTATTTT.

This chain connects TRBV10-3 to TRBJ1-6; D possibly corresponds to TRBD1 (6 bases). Germline assignment: CDR1 ENHRY and CDR2 SYGVKD. Trimming removed 11 bases at V and 8 bases at J, with 13 bases between. CDR3 length: 12 amino acids. CDR3 sequence: CAARGGDSPLHF. The CDR3 DNA sequence: TGTGCCGCTAGGGGGGGGGATTCACCCCTCCACTTT.

This clone was recorded once. The chain has TRBV6-5 and TRBJ1-1, with D perhaps matching TRBD1 (5 bases). The V gene lost 8 bases and the J gene lost 0 bases, with 10 bases spanning the gap. CDR3 size: 13 residues. Per the germline V gene, CDR1 is MNHEY and CDR2 is SVGAGI. The CDR3 sequence: CASGGWMNTEAFF. CDR3 DNA sequence: TGTGCCAGCGGGGGATGGATGAACACTGAAGCTTTCTTT.

Worth noting for this clone: One end of the junction fails to match germline, which may point to a read error. The chain is built from TRBV3-1 (or the pseudogene TRBV3-2) and TRBJ2-1; 9 bases agree with TRBD2. Germline CDR1 and CDR2: LGHDT and YNNKEL (reference sequence). The CDR3 contains 16 residues. CDR3 region: CASRQGVSGRGYEQFF. CDR3 nucleotides: TGTGCCAGCAGGCAAGGGGTTAGCGGGAGAGGCTATGAGCAGTTCTTC.

This clone was recorded a few times. This rearrangement joins TRBV29-1 to TRBJ1-1, with 9 bases identical to TRBD1. CDR1 is SQVTM, CDR2 ANQGSEA, per germline. The CDR3 is made up of 13 amino acids. V was pared by 3 bases and J by 4 bases, with 3 bases of the junction left unmatched. CDR3 sequence: CSVEDRGGTEAFF. The CDR3, as DNA: TGCAGCGTTGAGGACAGGGGCGGCACTGAAGCTTTCTTT.

V gene TRBV29-1 combines with J gene TRBJ1-5; possibly TRBD1 for D (6 bases). V was clipped by 7 bases and J by 7 bases, with 20 bases between them. The length of the CDR3 is 14 residues. Germline assignment: CDR1 SQVTM and CDR2 ANQGSEA. CDR3 sequence: CSAILQGRGQPQHF. The CDR3 coding sequence is TGCAGCGCCATCCTACAGGGACGGGGCCAGCCCCAGCATTTT.

The table lists this clone with a few counts. V usage is TRBV6-4 and J usage is TRBJ1-1; 8 bases agree with TRBD1. Germline lookup yields CDR1 MRHNA and CDR2 SNTAGT. This CDR3 contains 13 residues. After removal of 8 bases from V and 4 bases from J, the junction contained 6 bases not matched to a gene. In DNA, the CDR3 is TGTGCCAGCGCCCGGGACAGGACCACTGAAGCTTTCTTT. Translated: CASARDRTTEAFF.

This chain joins TRBV7-8 and TRBJ2-1; 10 nucleotides agree with TRBD1. Germline V gene sequence: CDR1 SGHVS, CDR2 FQNEAQ. The CDR3 has 15 amino acids. V shed 3 bases and J 6 bases; nucleotides not matched to a gene: 5. The CDR3, as DNA: TGTGCCAGCAGCTTTCGACAGGGGGCGGGCAATGAGCAGTTCTTC. Encoded protein: CASSFRQGAGNEQFF.

The chain is built from TRBV6-5 and TRBJ1-3; D uncertain. V was cut by 5 bases and J by 2 bases, with 10 bases left in between. Per germline, CDR1 MNHEY and CDR2 SVGAGI. CDR3 length: 14 amino acids. The CDR3 region is CASSNIGAGNTIYF. CDR3 coding DNA: TGTGCCAGCAGTAACATCGGGGCTGGAAACACCATATATTTT.

V usage is TRBV30 and J usage is TRBJ1-6; D is ambiguous. Germline CDR1 GTSNPN, CDR2 SVGIG (reference sequence). V lost 4 bases and J lost 4, with 8 bases in between. The CDR3 has 13 residues. The CDR3 loop is CAWTRSYNSPLHF. Here the CDR3 DNA reads TGTGCCTGGACAAGGAGTTATAATTCACCCCTCCACTTT.

This clone is a singleton in its sample. The rearrangement joins TRBV30 to TRBJ2-2, with TRBD1 matching 9 bases. J gave up 2 bases and V 3 bases, and 13 bases lay outside the gene matches. CDR3 size: 18 residues. CDR1 and CDR2 (germline): GTSNPN, SVGIG (reference sequence). The CDR3 DNA sequence: TGTGCCTGGAGGAAAGACCCGCGCACAGGGGGCAACACCGGGGAGCTGTTTTTT. Protein product: CAWRKDPRTGGNTGELFF.

The chain carries TRBV5-1 and TRBJ2-3; tentatively, D is TRBD1 (6 bases). The CDR3 contains 14 residues. Trimming removed 4 bases at V and 2 bases at J, with 11 bases between. The germline gives CDR1 SGHRS, CDR2 YFSETQ. The CDR3: CASSVTGYTDTQYF. DNA of the CDR3: TGCGCCAGCAGCGTGACAGGATACACAGATACGCAGTATTTT.

The genes are TRBV27 and TRBJ2-1, with D hard to call. This CDR3 comprises 16 residues. Trimming took 4 bases from V and 8 from J, leaving 21 bases between them. Per the germline V gene, CDR1 is MNHEY and CDR2 is SMNVEV (reference sequence). CDR3 sequence reads: CASSSSTGLPRDEQFF. The DNA of the CDR3 is TGTGCCAGCAGTTCCTCAACCGGCCTCCCACGCGATGAGCAGTTCTTC.

V gene TRBV27 combines with J gene TRBJ2-1, with TRBD2 identical over 8 bases. Germline CDR1 reads MNHEY; CDR2 reads SMNVEV (reference sequence). The CDR3 sequence is 18 residues long. V shed 2 bases and J 1 base; nucleotides not matched to a gene: 10. CDR3 in DNA: TGTGCCAGCAGTTTAAGGCCCCCCCCTAGCGGGTCCTACAATGAGCAGTTCTTC. It is translated as CASSLRPPPSGSYNEQFF.

The gene calls are TRBV27 and TRBJ2-1, with 7 bases fitting TRBD1. Germline V gene lookup returns CDR1 MNHEY and CDR2 SMNVEV (reference sequence). The J segment lost 6 bases and the V segment lost 6 bases, leaving 8 bases of the junction unmatched. The CDR3 totals 14 residues. CDR3 DNA sequence: TGTGCCAGCAGGGGCCAGGGGGTCCCCAATGAGCAGTTCTTC. Amino acids: CASRGQGVPNEQFF.

This clone was detected only once. The genes are TRBV19 and TRBJ2-1; 14 nucleotides align to TRBD2. The ends lost 6 bases at V and 0 bases at J; junction bases unmatched: 7. Germline loops: CDR1 LNHDA, CDR2 SQIVND (reference sequence). This CDR3 spans 18 amino acids. CDR3 DNA: TGTGCCAGTAGCTCGACTAGCGGGAGGGAGCACTCCTACAATGAGCAGTTCTTC. It is translated as CASSSTSGREHSYNEQFF.

CDR3 amino acids: CASSKDRADLGAFF. CDR3 DNA: TGCGCCAGCAGCAAGGACAGGGCGGATCTCGGAGCTTTCTTT. V and J are TRBV4-1 and TRBJ1-1; 8 nucleotides line up with TRBD1. Germline V gene data show CDR1 as MGHRA and CDR2 as YSYEKL. With V trimmed by 5 bases and J by 10 bases, 12 bases remained unmatched. The CDR3 length is 14 residues.

The chain recombines TRBV6-5 with TRBJ1-1, with D perhaps TRBD1 (6 bases). CDR3 length: 15 amino acids. Germline V gives CDR1 MNHEY, CDR2 SVGAGI. Between the trimmed V and J ends, which lost 10 bases and 5 bases, there was a span of 23 bases. Here the CDR3 DNA reads TGTGCCACCACTATGGACCACAGGGTCGGGACTGAAGCTTTCTTT. Translation: CATTMDHRVGTEAFF.

The count of this clone is one. The chain employs TRBV19 and TRBJ1-1; D unclear. Germline V CDR1 and CDR2: LNHDA, SQIVND (reference sequence). Trimming stripped 6 bases from V and 1 base from J, with 21 bases between. The CDR3 totals 17 residues. CDR3 in amino acids: CASSTQRPAWGNTEAFF. CDR3 nucleotide sequence: TGTGCCAGTAGCACACAACGGCCGGCCTGGGGGAACACTGAAGCTTTCTTT.

This chain joins TRBV18 and TRBJ2-5; tentatively, D is TRBD1 (6 bases). V was trimmed by 0 bases and J by 5 bases, leaving 16 bases between them. The CDR3 spans 16 residues. Germline-derived CDR1 and CDR2 are KGHSH and LQKENI. This chain's CDR3 is CASSPPPGAGVETQYF. The CDR3 coding sequence is TGTGCCAGCTCACCACCTCCCGGGGCAGGGGTCGAGACCCAGTACTTC.

The chain joins TRBV6-5 to TRBJ2-7, with TRBD2 matching over 11 bases. CDR1 and CDR2 (germline): MNHEY, SVGAGI. V was pared by 6 bases and J by 7 bases, with 11 bases of the junction left unmatched. CDR3 length equals 15 residues. Here the CDR3 reads CASRPQLAGGGEQYF. CDR3 DNA sequence: TGTGCCAGCAGACCCCAGCTAGCGGGAGGTGGAGAGCAGTACTTC.

This clone was counted once. The chain links TRBV3-1 (or the pseudogene TRBV3-2) to TRBJ1-6; D perhaps matches TRBD1 (5 bases). The V end was cut by 6 bases, the J end by 5 bases, with 11 bases between. Germline V CDR1 and CDR2: LGHDT, YNNKEL (reference sequence). The CDR3 length is 14 residues. CDR3 sequence reads: CASRWDLDNSPLHF. The CDR3 DNA reads TGTGCCAGCAGGTGGGACTTAGATAATTCACCCCTCCACTTT.

Concerning this clone: This specimen includes other DNA sequences encoding the same CDR3. J is TRBJ1-1 and V is TRBV5-4; D perhaps matches TRBD1 (5 bases). Germline CDR1 SGHNT, CDR2 YYREEE (reference sequence). The CDR3 sequence is 14 residues long. Trimming shortened V by 4 bases and J by 4 bases, and 14 bases separated the two germline ends. The CDR3 bases are TGTGCCAGCAGCCCTTCCTCGGGGGGCACTGAAGCTTTCTTT. Amino acid sequence: CASSPSSGGTEAFF.

This chain joins TRBV11-3 and TRBJ1-2; D gene ambiguous. The CDR3 runs to 15 residues. Trimming stripped 0 bases from V and 0 bases from J, with 8 bases between. Germline CDR1 is SGHNT and CDR2 is YENEEA. The CDR3 coding sequence is TGTGCCAGCAGCTTAGATTCGGCGACTAACTATGGCTACACCTTC. Amino acid sequence: CASSLDSATNYGYTF. The entire variable domain, with the rest obtained from reference TRBV11-3 and TRBJ1-2, is as follows: EAGVVQSPRYKIIEKKQPVAFWCNPISGHNTLYWYLQNLGQGPELLIRYENEEAVDDSQLPKDRFSAERLKGVDSTLKIQPAELGDSAVYLCASSLDSATNYGYTFGSGTRLTVV.

This chain uses TRBV5-4 with TRBJ2-2; 7 positions agree with TRBD2. Germline values: CDR1 SGHNT, CDR2 YYREEE (reference sequence). The V and J ends lost 0 bases and 1 base, in that order; junction bases with no gene match: 0. The CDR3 runs to 15 residues. The CDR3 region is CASSLASGNTGELFF. The CDR3 coding sequence is TGTGCCAGCAGCTTGGCTAGCGGGAACACCGGGGAGCTGTTTTTT.

The chain recombines TRBV7-2 with TRBJ1-1; 8 bases fit TRBD1. In germline, CDR1 is SGHTA, CDR2 FQGNSA. The V and J ends lost 5 bases and 3 bases, in that order; junction bases with no gene match: 8. This CDR3 contains 15 residues. This chain's CDR3 is CASSARTGLYTEAFF. The CDR3 nucleotides read TGTGCCAGCAGCGCAAGGACAGGGTTGTACACTGAAGCTTTCTTT.

This chain links TRBV3-1 (or the pseudogene TRBV3-2) with TRBJ2-5; a possible D gene is TRBD2 (5 bases). From germline, CDR1 is LGHDT and CDR2 YNNKEL (reference sequence). The V and J ends lost 1 base and 4 bases respectively, with 10 bases between them. The CDR3 runs to 14 residues. The CDR3 sequence: CASSQVIGGETQYF. The CDR3 bases are TGTGCCAGCAGCCAAGTTATCGGAGGAGAGACCCAGTACTTC.